This passage covers 18 T cell receptor beta chains from one sample sequenced in a study of shared clonotypes between healthy human individuals. The table came from immunoSEQ multiplex PCR; TCRdb's copy has only in-frame clones and leaves some out. This sample carries approximately 980,000 clones, less than 85% of them seen once, and the ten largest clones take around 1.5%. Sequencing was performed on memory CD4+ T cells sorted from blood. Indicated subset: CD45RA-negative fraction. The receptors shown here come from a man aged 18 to 30 in good health.

The V gene is TRBV10-3, the J gene TRBJ2-7; 7 positions agree with TRBD1. V lost 8 bases, J lost 2 bases, and 9 bases stayed unmatched. The germline CDR1 and CDR2 sequences are ENHRY and SYGVKD. The CDR3 contains 14 residues. CDR3 loop: CAIGKTGVTYEQYF. DNA of the CDR3: TGTGCCATCGGAAAAACAGGGGTGACCTACGAGCAGTACTTC.

This clone was seen only once. This chain uses TRBV27 with TRBJ1-5; D gene unclear. Germline values: CDR1 MNHEY, CDR2 SMNVEV (reference sequence). This CDR3 has 15 amino acids. Trimming took off 4 bases at V and 3 bases at J, with 13 bases between the two ends. CDR3 DNA: TGTGCCAGCAGTTCAAAAGAAAGCTTCAATCAGCCCCAGCATTTT. Translating it yields CASSSKESFNQPQHF.

The chain combines TRBV6-1 with TRBJ2-7; possible D gene TRBD1, 7 bases. Germline assignment: CDR1 MNHNS and CDR2 SASEGT. The V gene lost 8 bases and the J gene lost 7 bases, with 21 bases spanning the gap. CDR3 length equals 14 residues. The CDR3 loop reads CASGRGHLEGEQYF. CDR3 nucleotide sequence: TGTGCCAGCGGAAGGGGGCACCTGGAGGGGGAGCAGTACTTC.

This clone was recorded only once. V usage is TRBV7-3 and J usage is TRBJ2-2, with TRBD2 matching 13 bases. Germline V gene sequence: CDR1 SGHTA, CDR2 FQGTGA. V lost 5 bases and J lost 6; bases outside the gene matches: 3. The CDR3 length is 15 residues. CDR3 residues: CASSAGTSGAGELFF. The CDR3, as DNA: TGTGCCAGCAGCGCGGGGACTAGCGGGGCCGGGGAGCTGTTTTTT.

The rearrangement joins TRBV6-1 to TRBJ2-7, with 10 bases identical to TRBD2. This CDR3 has 14 residues. The V gene's germline CDR1 is MNHNS and CDR2 SASEGT. With V trimmed by 7 bases and J by 4 bases, 7 bases remained unmatched. The CDR3 is CASMAGTSVYEQYF. The CDR3 DNA follows: TGTGCCAGCATGGCCGGGACTAGCGTTTACGAGCAGTACTTC.

The chain carries TRBV6-1 and TRBJ2-5, with 7 bases lining up with TRBD1. Losses at the gene ends were 6 bases for V and 4 bases for J; bases not matched to a gene: 5. Germline V gene lookup returns CDR1 MNHNS and CDR2 SASEGT. This CDR3 spans 13 amino acids. The CDR3 loop reads CASSGTDRETQYF. CDR3 nucleotide sequence: TGTGCCAGCAGCGGGACAGACAGAGAGACCCAGTACTTC.

The gene calls are TRBV7-2 and TRBJ2-3; D not certain. V shed 2 bases and J shed 4 bases, with 10 bases lying between them. CDR3 length: 14 residues. The V gene's germline CDR1 is SGHTA and CDR2 FQGNSA. The CDR3: CASSLLGPSDTQYF. Written as DNA, the CDR3 is TGTGCCAGCAGCTTATTGGGCCCGTCAGATACGCAGTATTTT.

This clone was observed many times. This rearrangement joins TRBV5-1 to TRBJ2-1; TRBD1 agrees at 8 bases. Trimming took 4 bases from V and 12 from J; bases not matched to a gene: 3. Germline loops: CDR1 SGHRS, CDR2 YFSETQ. The CDR3 has 11 amino acids. In DNA, the CDR3 is TGCGCCAGCAGCCCCGACAGGGGGCAGTTCTTC. This translates into CASSPDRGQFF. The full variable domain, its missing parts supplied by reference TRBV5-1 and TRBJ2-1, is KAGVTQTPRYLIKTRGQQVTLSCSPISGHRSVSWYQQTPGQGLQFLFEYFSETQRNKGNFPGRFSGRQFSNSRSEMNVSTLELGDSALYLCASSPDRGQFFGPGTRLTVL.

This clone was seen a few times. The chain combines TRBV28 with TRBJ2-2; D is perhaps TRBD1 (6 bases). This CDR3 contains 14 residues. Trimming took off 7 bases at V and 6 bases at J, with 15 bases between the two ends. Germline CDR1 MDHEN, CDR2 SYDVKM. The CDR3 sequence is CASTSTGPAGELFF. CDR3 in DNA: TGTGCCAGCACCTCTACAGGGCCCGCCGGGGAGCTGTTTTTT.

The chain links TRBV2 to TRBJ2-1, with D perhaps TRBD2 (6 bases). Germline loops: CDR1 SNHLY, CDR2 FYNNEI. V lost 5 bases and J 6 bases, leaving 17 bases between the germline ends. There are 15 residues in the CDR3. The CDR3: CASSNRDSSANEQFF. Here the CDR3 DNA reads TGTGCCAGCAGTAACCGGGACTCCTCGGCCAATGAGCAGTTCTTC.

The chain uses TRBV6-1 and TRBJ2-5; TRBD1 aligns across 9 bases. The CDR3 is made up of 18 amino acids. Per the germline V gene, CDR1 is MNHNS and CDR2 is SASEGT. Trimming at V came to 1 base and at J to 5 bases, leaving 14 bases not matched to a gene. CDR3 in amino acids: CASSEGWASGQGGETQYF. The CDR3 nucleotides are TGTGCCAGCAGTGAAGGATGGGCCTCGGGACAGGGTGGCGAGACCCAGTACTTC.

The rearrangement joins TRBV5-4 to TRBJ1-2, with TRBD1 identical over 9 bases. Germline V gene lookup returns CDR1 SGHNT and CDR2 YYREEE (reference sequence). The CDR3 is made up of 17 amino acids. Unmatched junction bases numbered 13, after V lost 3 bases and J lost 4 bases. CDR3 bases: TGTGCCAGCAGCTCCCGAACAGGACAGGGGAGGGTCTATGGCTACACCTTC. Translation: CASSSRTGQGRVYGYTF.

This chain links TRBV2 with TRBJ2-7, with 9 bases fitting TRBD1. Germline trimming cut 4 bases from V and 7 bases from J; bases unmatched to any gene: 8. Germline lookup yields CDR1 SNHLY and CDR2 FYNNEI. The CDR3 has 14 amino acids. The CDR3 reads CASSGGTGRWEQYF. The CDR3 nucleotides read TGTGCCAGCAGTGGAGGGACAGGGAGATGGGAGCAGTACTTC.

This chain joins TRBV9 and TRBJ2-7; 7 bases fit TRBD2. The CDR3 has 15 amino acids. Germline values: CDR1 SGDLS, CDR2 YYNGEE. The J segment lost 2 bases and the V segment lost 4 bases, leaving 9 bases of the junction unmatched. The DNA of the CDR3 is TGTGCCAGCAGCCCCCGGGAGGTGGTTCCCTACGAGCAGTACTTC. Translating gives CASSPREVVPYEQYF.

V gene TRBV7-2 combines with J gene TRBJ1-3; 7 positions agree with TRBD1. Germline assignment: CDR1 SGHTA and CDR2 FQGNSA. V lost 5 bases to trimming and J lost 3 bases; unmatched junction nucleotides: 7. There are 15 residues in the CDR3. CDR3 nucleotide sequence: TGTGCCAGCAGCCTGCGCGGGACAGATGGAAACACCATATATTTT. Its protein product is CASSLRGTDGNTIYF.

The genes are TRBV29-1 and TRBJ1-2; perhaps TRBD1 as D (5 bases). Germline-derived CDR1 and CDR2 are SQVTM and ANQGSEA. V was pared by 2 bases and J by 4 bases, with 14 bases between. This CDR3 is 14 amino acids long. The CDR3: CSVESGATAYGYTF. The CDR3 DNA reads TGCAGCGTTGAATCCGGGGCCACCGCCTATGGCTACACCTTC. Using reference TRBV29-1 and TRBJ1-2 for the parts outside the CDR3, the full variable domain is SAVISQKPSRDICQRGTSLTIQCQVDSQVTMMFWYRQQPGQSLTLIATANQGSEATYESGFVIDKFPISRPNLTFSTLTVSNMSPEDSSIYLCSVESGATAYGYTFGSGTRLTVV.

Points on this clone: Distinct nucleotide sequences in the sample also encode this CDR3. This chain links TRBV19 with TRBJ1-5; possibly TRBD1 for D (5 bases). The germline V and J ends were trimmed by 6 bases and 6 bases, with 12 bases remaining between them. Germline lookup yields CDR1 LNHDA and CDR2 SQIVND (reference sequence). There are 13 residues in the CDR3. The CDR3 nucleotides are TGTGCCAGTAGGGAGGGGAAGGGTCAGCCCCAGCATTTT. It translates to CASREGKGQPQHF.

The chain has TRBV30 and TRBJ1-1; D is unclear. The germline gives CDR1 GTSNPN, CDR2 SVGIG (reference sequence). V was cut by 4 bases and J by 1 base, with 10 bases left in between. The CDR3 consists of 13 residues. CDR3 nucleotide sequence: TGTGCCTGGAAGGCAGACAAGAACACTGAAGCTTTCTTT. Protein sequence: CAWKADKNTEAFF.